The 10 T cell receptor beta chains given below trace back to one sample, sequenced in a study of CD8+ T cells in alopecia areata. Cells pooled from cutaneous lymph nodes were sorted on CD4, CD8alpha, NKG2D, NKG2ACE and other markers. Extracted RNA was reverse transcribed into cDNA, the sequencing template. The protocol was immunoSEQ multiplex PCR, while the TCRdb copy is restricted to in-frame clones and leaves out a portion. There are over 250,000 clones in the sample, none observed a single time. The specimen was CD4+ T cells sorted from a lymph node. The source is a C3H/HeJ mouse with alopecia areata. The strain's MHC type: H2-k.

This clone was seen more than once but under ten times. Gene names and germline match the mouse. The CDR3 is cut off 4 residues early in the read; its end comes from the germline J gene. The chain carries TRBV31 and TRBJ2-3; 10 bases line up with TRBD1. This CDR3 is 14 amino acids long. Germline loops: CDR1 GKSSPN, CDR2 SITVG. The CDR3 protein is CAWRRRTGGETLYF. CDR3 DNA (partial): TGTGCCTGGAGGCGTCGGACAGGGGGAGAA.

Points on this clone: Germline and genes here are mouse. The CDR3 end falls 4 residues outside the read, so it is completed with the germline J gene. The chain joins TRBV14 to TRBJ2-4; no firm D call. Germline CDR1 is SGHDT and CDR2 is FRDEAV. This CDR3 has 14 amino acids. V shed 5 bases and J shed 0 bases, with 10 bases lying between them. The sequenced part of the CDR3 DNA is TGTGCCAGCAGCCCAACAAATAGTCAAAAC. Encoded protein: CASSPTNSQN. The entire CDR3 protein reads CASSPTNSQNTLYF.

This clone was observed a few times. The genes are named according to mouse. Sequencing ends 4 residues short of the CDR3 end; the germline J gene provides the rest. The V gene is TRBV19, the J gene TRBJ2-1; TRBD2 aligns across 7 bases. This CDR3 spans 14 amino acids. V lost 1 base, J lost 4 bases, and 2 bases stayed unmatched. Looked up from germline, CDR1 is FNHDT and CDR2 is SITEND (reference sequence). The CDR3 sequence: CASSITGEYAEQFF. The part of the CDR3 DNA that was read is TGTGCCAGCAGTATAACTGGGGAGTATGCT.

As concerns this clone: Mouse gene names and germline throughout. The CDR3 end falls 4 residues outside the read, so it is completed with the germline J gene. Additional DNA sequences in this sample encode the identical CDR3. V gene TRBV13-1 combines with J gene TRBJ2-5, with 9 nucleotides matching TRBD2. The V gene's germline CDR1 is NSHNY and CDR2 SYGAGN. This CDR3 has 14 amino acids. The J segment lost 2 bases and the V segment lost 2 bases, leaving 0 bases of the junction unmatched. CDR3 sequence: CASSELGGQDTQYF. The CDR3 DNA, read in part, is TGTGCCAGCAGTGAACTGGGGGGCCAAGAC.

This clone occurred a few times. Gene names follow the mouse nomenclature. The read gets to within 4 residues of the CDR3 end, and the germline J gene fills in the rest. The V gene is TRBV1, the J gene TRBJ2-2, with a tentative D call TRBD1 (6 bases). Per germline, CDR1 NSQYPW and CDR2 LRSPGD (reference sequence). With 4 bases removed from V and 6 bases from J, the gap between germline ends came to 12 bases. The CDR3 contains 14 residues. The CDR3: CTCSGTGLPGQLYF. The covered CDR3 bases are TGCACCTGCAGTGGAACAGGGCTGCCCGGG.

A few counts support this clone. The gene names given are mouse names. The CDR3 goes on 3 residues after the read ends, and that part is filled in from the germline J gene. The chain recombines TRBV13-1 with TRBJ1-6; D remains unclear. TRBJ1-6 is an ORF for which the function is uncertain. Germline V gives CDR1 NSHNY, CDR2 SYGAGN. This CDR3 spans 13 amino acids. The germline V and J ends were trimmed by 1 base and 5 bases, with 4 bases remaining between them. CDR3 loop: CASSDQDNSPLYF. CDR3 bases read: TGTGCCAGCAGTGATCAAGATAATTCGCCC.

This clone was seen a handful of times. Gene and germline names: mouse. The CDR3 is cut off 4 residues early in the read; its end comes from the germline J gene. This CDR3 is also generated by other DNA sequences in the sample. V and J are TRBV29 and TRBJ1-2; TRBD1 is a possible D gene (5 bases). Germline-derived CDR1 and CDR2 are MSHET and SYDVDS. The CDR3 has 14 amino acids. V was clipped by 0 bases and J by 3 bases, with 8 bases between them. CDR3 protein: CASSLSGGDSDYTF. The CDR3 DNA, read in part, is TGTGCTAGCAGTTTATCGGGGGGAGACTCC.

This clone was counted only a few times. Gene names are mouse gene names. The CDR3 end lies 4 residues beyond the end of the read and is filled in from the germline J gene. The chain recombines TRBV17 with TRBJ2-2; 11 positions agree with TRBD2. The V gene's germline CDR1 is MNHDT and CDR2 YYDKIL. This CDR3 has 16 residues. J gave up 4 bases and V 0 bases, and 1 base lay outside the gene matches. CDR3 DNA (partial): TGTGCTAGCAGTAGAGAAGGGACTGGGGGCACCGGG. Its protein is CASSREGTGGTG. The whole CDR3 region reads CASSREGTGGTGQLYF. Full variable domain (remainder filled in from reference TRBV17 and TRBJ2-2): DTTVKQNPRYKLARVGKPVNLICSQTMNHDTMYWYQKKPNQAPKLLLFYYDKILNREADTFEKFQSSRPNNSFCSLYIGSAGLEYSAMYLCASSREGTGGTGQLYFGEGSKLTVL.

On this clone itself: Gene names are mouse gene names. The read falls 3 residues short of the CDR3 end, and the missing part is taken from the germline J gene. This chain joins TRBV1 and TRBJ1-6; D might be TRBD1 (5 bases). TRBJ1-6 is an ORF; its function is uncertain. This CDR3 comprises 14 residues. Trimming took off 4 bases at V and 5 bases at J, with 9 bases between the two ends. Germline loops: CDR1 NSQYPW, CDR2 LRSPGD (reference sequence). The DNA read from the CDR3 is TGCACCTGCAGTGGACAGCGGAATAATTCGCCC. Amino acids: CTCSGQRNNSP. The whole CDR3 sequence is CTCSGQRNNSPLYF.

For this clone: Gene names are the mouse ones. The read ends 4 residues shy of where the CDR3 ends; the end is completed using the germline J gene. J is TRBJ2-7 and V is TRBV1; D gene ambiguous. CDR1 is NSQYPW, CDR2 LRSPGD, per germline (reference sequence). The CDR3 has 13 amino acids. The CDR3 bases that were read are TGCACCTGCAGTGCAGATTACCAGTAT. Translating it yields CTCSADYQY. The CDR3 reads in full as CTCSADYQYEQYF. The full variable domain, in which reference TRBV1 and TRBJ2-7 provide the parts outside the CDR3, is VTLLEQNPRWRLVPRGQAVNLRCILKNSQYPWMSWYQQDLQKQLQWLFTLRSPGDKEVKSLPGADYLATRVTDTELRLQVANMSQGRTLYCTCSADYQYEQYFGPGTRLTVL.